This T cell receptor (beta chain) was retrieved from a study of PD-L1 blockade in urothelial cancer. Repertoires were generated with immunoSEQ multiplex PCR, while TCRdb's copy carries only in-frame clones and drops some. The repertoire consists of 70,000 or so clones, with approximately 91% occurring once and the leading ten covering around 3.4%. From germline, CDR1 is MNHGY and CDR2 SVAAGI. The CDR3 runs to 16 residues. V dropped 2 bases and J dropped 1 base, with 14 bases sitting between them. The rearrangement joins TRBV6-9 to TRBJ1-1; D uncertain. This TCR was sampled from a man aged 55-75 years with urothelial cancer. The sequencing used PBMCs, collected around atezolizumab (anti-PD-L1) treatment. The CDR3 here is CASSYGPDCSNTEAFF. CDR3 in DNA: TGTGCCAGCAGTTATGGGCCAGATTGCTCGAACACTGAAGCTTTCTTT.